Listed here is a single T cell receptor beta chain. Its target is unknown. This record comes from a study of cytomegalovirus exposure and HLA in healthy donors. Study-level results: Rare TCR sequences dominated, though some public TCRs recurred in many donors. TCR clusters originating in the first cohort tended to co-occur in the roughly 120 validation repertoires, according to a later analysis. Overall, approximately 180 TCR beta chains were annotated as cytomegalovirus-associated.

This CDR3 spans 15 amino acids. V was cut by 6 bases and J by 5 bases, with 18 bases left in between. Germline CDR1 reads MDHEN; CDR2 reads SYDVKM. Data came from immunoSEQ multiplex PCR; TCRdb stores just in-frame clones and leaves some out. The sample lists some 98,000 clones, roughly 87% occurring once. The chain joins TRBV28 to TRBJ2-3; TRBD2 might be the D (5 bases). The source is a man between 18 and 35 years old in good health and CMV-seropositive. The sequenced sample was PBMCs. CDR3 loop: CASRPSGSGLDTQYF. CDR3 in DNA: TGTGCCAGCAGACCATCGGGGTCAGGTTTAGATACGCAGTATTTT. The variable domain in full, with the rest retrieved from reference TRBV28 and TRBJ2-3, is DVKVTQSSRYLVKRTGEKVFLECVQDMDHENMFWYRQDPGLGLRLIYFSYDVKMKEKGDIPEGYSVSREKKERFSLILESASTNQTSMYLCASRPSGSGLDTQYFGPGTRLTVL.